This is a list of T cell receptor beta chains from one sample in a study of control samples from healthy donors and cancer patients. Produced via immunoSEQ multiplex PCR; TCRdb's table is partial and in-frame only. The sample includes 120,000 or so clones, roughly 87% seen only once; the top ten take around 1.8%. Specimen: blood. Source of these receptors: a man between 18 and 29 years old in good health. The CDR3 runs from the conserved cysteine through the conserved F or W. A D gene is named only where the DNA matches it firmly.

d_call	j_call	v_call	cdr3_aa
.	TRBJ2-7	TRBV5-1	CASSLGSDEQYF
TRBD2	TRBJ2-3	TRBV7-9	CASRPRAGLHNADTQYF
.	TRBJ1-2	TRBV5-1	CASSLRAGDPYGYTF
.	TRBJ2-1	TRBV11-2	CASSLSPDPYNEQFF
TRBD1	TRBJ1-2	TRBV19	CASRPTGNYGYTF
TRBD1	TRBJ2-7	TRBV19	CASSIWTGGFNEQYF
.	TRBJ1-5	TRBV28	CASSRSGTTDSNQPQHF
TRBD1	TRBJ1-1	TRBV9	CASSVGHTGGTEAFF
.	TRBJ2-5	TRBV4-3	CASSRGVSGPETQYF
.	TRBJ2-7	TRBV30	CAWSFSDSYEQYF
.	TRBJ2-1	TRBV19	CASSIAGGEQFF
.	TRBJ2-7	TRBV24-1	CATSDFQTTSSYEQYF
.	TRBJ2-2	TRBV24-1	CATSFQLPGELFF
.	TRBJ2-7	TRBV25-1	CASSEMGRLSYEQYF
.	TRBJ2-5	TRBV7-9	CASSLGGGPRQETQYF
.	TRBJ1-3	TRBV28	CATVVNRAPGNTIYF
.	TRBJ1-2	TRBV5-8	CASSERIYGYTF
.	TRBJ1-2	TRBV3-1/TRBV3-2	CASSTPSRASENYGYTF
.	TRBJ2-5	TRBV7-6	CASSLGRETQYF
.	TRBJ2-6	TRBV7-9	CASSLAASGANVLTF
TRBD1	TRBJ1-4	TRBV2	CASSRTGLNEKLFF
TRBD1	TRBJ1-1	TRBV6-5	CASRPLQGSTEAFF
TRBD2	TRBJ2-7	TRBV5-1	CASSSTSGPTSYEQYF
TRBD1	TRBJ2-7	TRBV11-2	CASSRDRAYEQYF
.	TRBJ2-7	TRBV6-5	CASSPAGAGEQYF
.	TRBJ1-2	TRBV3-1/TRBV3-2	CASSRSAPYYGYTF
TRBD2	TRBJ2-5	TRBV7-7	CASSLGAAGLAGVETQYF
TRBD1	TRBJ2-6	TRBV18	CASSPSRQGDYGANVLTF
.	TRBJ1-6	TRBV9	CASSVEGTGDHNSPLHF
.	TRBJ1-1	TRBV6-5	CASSYVTGPTEAFF
.	TRBJ2-1	TRBV2	CASSEGRGSYNEQFF
.	TRBJ2-2	TRBV19	CASSIGGDPGELFF
.	TRBJ1-1	TRBV6-5	CASSRRGTEAFF
.	TRBJ2-2	TRBV18	CASSPGGINTGELFF
.	TRBJ1-2	TRBV15	CATSSPPGSVGADGYTF
.	TRBJ1-6	TRBV12-3/TRBV12-4	CASSLRGYSPLHF
.	TRBJ2-7	TRBV6-5	CASAGADYEQYF
.	TRBJ2-7	TRBV30	CAWDKALEQYF
.	TRBJ2-2	TRBV9	CASSVEAGLNTGELFF
.	TRBJ2-7	TRBV28	CASSLGTYEQYF
TRBD1	TRBJ2-7	TRBV10-1	CASSESRRTGRYEQYF
.	TRBJ2-2	TRBV7-9	CASSRSGNTGELFF
TRBD1	TRBJ1-5	TRBV27	CASSRDGTGIFDQPQHF
.	TRBJ1-2	TRBV30	CASLRGARRGSNHRGGYTF
.	TRBJ2-4	TRBV10-3	CAISGTGVAKNIQYF
.	TRBJ2-6	TRBV27	CASSDQAGANVLTF
TRBD1	TRBJ1-3	TRBV20-1	CSAQQGDTIYF
TRBD1	TRBJ2-7	TRBV27	CASRLSGTDQGSSYEQYF
TRBD2	TRBJ2-7	TRBV27	CASRSQLAGVGEQYF
.	TRBJ1-5	TRBV5-3	CARSLVPGSLNQPQHF